These 10 T cell receptor beta chains came from one sample sequenced in a study of shared clonotypes between healthy human individuals (TCRdb year 2020). Library preparation was by the immunoSEQ multiplex PCR assay. TCRdb stores this immuneACCESS table with in-frame sequences only. Part of the clones is absent; in the studies checked, under half of the shortfall reflects unresolved V genes, and no reason is known for the rest. Within this sample are about a million clones, with approximately 68% of them counted one time only. The top ten clones comprise over 1.3% of the sample. Specimen: memory CD4+ T cells sorted from blood. The sample's cell subset or site label, decoded: CD45RA-negative fraction. Receptor source: a man younger than 35 in good health.

V and J are TRBV5-3 and TRBJ2-7; 12 positions match TRBD2. TRBV5-3 is reported as an ORF; its role is uncertain. The CDR3 length is 18 residues. The trim removed 4 bases at V and 2 bases at J, leaving 13 bases unmatched. The CDR3 here is CARSPVYSSSGGAYEQYF. The CDR3 DNA reads as TGTGCCAGAAGCCCTGTTTATAGTTCTAGCGGGGGGGCCTACGAGCAGTACTTC.

The chain employs TRBV7-8 and TRBJ2-7, with 10 bases aligning to TRBD2. J lost 2 bases, V lost 3 bases, and 1 base had no gene match. CDR1 SGHVS and CDR2 FQNEAQ come from the germline V gene. The CDR3 contains 14 residues. CDR3 loop: CASSFSGRPYEQYF. In nucleotides, the CDR3 is TGTGCCAGCAGCTTTAGCGGGAGGCCCTACGAGCAGTACTTC.

The chain links TRBV5-1 to TRBJ2-7, with 12 bases fitting TRBD2. Trimming cost V 2 bases and J 4 bases; bases outside gene matches: 4. The CDR3 sequence is 15 residues long. Germline-derived CDR1 and CDR2 are SGHRS and YFSETQ. The CDR3 DNA is TGCGCCAGCAGCTTTGGGACTAGCGGGCAGTACGAGCAGTACTTC. Encoded protein: CASSFGTSGQYEQYF.

This clone was detected a few times. The chain has TRBV4-3 and TRBJ1-3; unclear D gene. From germline, CDR1 is LGHNA and CDR2 YSLEER. The CDR3 has 13 residues. The V gene lost 3 bases and the J gene lost 8 bases, with 11 bases spanning the gap. The CDR3 sequence: CASSQRRWDTIYF. The CDR3 DNA sequence: TGCGCCAGCAGCCAGAGGAGGTGGGACACCATATATTTT.

The chain carries TRBV30 and TRBJ2-1; D could derive from TRBD1 or TRBD2 (5 bases each). V shed 1 base and J shed 0 bases, with 10 bases lying between them. The germline CDR1 and CDR2 sequences are GTSNPN and SVGIG (reference sequence). This CDR3 is 15 amino acids long. In nucleotides, the CDR3 is TGTGCCTGGAGTGGGGGGTCCCTCTCCTACAATGAGCAGTTCTTC. It yields the protein CAWSGGSLSYNEQFF.

The V gene is TRBV10-3, the J gene TRBJ2-1; TRBD1 or TRBD2 may be the D gene (5 bases each). Germline V gene data show CDR1 as ENHRY and CDR2 as SYGVKD. CDR3 length equals 13 residues. Trimming stripped 7 bases from V and 8 bases from J, with 15 bases between. The CDR3 region has the DNA TGTGCCATCAACCCAGGGCCCGGGGATGAGCAGTTCTTC. Its protein is CAINPGPGDEQFF.

The chain combines TRBV4-2 with TRBJ2-7; tentatively, D is TRBD1 or TRBD2 (5 bases each). Trimming shortened V by 0 bases and J by 6 bases, and 18 bases separated the two germline ends. This CDR3 has 16 amino acids. Per germline, CDR1 LGHNA and CDR2 YNFKEQ. The CDR3 sequence is CASSQERGPYASEQYF. The CDR3 DNA sequence: TGTGCCAGCAGCCAAGAGAGGGGACCCTACGCCTCCGAGCAGTACTTC.

Concerning this clone itself: The same CDR3 is also encoded by other DNA sequences in this sample. This sequence joins TRBV18 and TRBJ1-2; TRBD1 might be the D (5 bases). The CDR3 spans 13 residues. The V end was cut by 3 bases, the J end by 1 base, with 6 bases between. CDR1 is KGHSH and CDR2 is LQKENI in the germline V gene. CDR3 region: CASSPGVNYGYTF. The CDR3 DNA follows: TGTGCCAGCTCACCGGGGGTTAACTATGGCTACACCTTC. The complete variable domain, with remaining parts taken from reference TRBV18 and TRBJ1-2, reads NAGVMQNPRHLVRRRGQEARLRCSPMKGHSHVYWYRQLPEEGLKFMVYLQKENIIDESGMPKERFSAEFPKEGPSILRIQQVVRGDSAAYFCASSPGVNYGYTFGSGTRLTVV.

V usage is TRBV10-3 and J usage is TRBJ2-3; 7 nucleotides line up with TRBD2. Germline V lookup: CDR1 ENHRY, CDR2 SYGVKD. The CDR3 spans 15 residues. The ends lost 7 bases at V and 2 bases at J; junction bases unmatched: 9. CDR3 bases: TGTGCCATCACGCCTGGGGGGGGAAACACAGATACGCAGTATTTT. It specifies CAITPGGGNTDTQYF.

This chain uses TRBV7-2 with TRBJ2-5, with 7 bases lining up with TRBD2. The length of the CDR3 is 16 residues. The V and J ends lost 1 base and 5 bases, in that order; junction bases with no gene match: 10. Germline assignment: CDR1 SGHTA and CDR2 FQGNSA. This CDR3 reads CASSLVLTSPWETQYF. DNA of the CDR3: TGTGCCAGCAGCTTAGTCTTGACTAGCCCATGGGAGACCCAGTACTTC. The full variable domain, with the rest looked up from reference TRBV7-2 and TRBJ2-5, is GAGVSQSPSNKVTEKGKDVELRCDPISGHTALYWYRQSLGQGLEFLIYFQGNSAPDKSGLPSDRFSAERTGGSVSTLTIQRTQQEDSAVYLCASSLVLTSPWETQYFGPGTRLLVL.